One TCR beta chain is described in this entry. The junction differs from germline at one of its ends, possibly a read error. The sample is drawn from a study of blood T cell repertoires in COVID-19. Study as a whole: The origin of the acute and convalescent COVID-19 samples was the United States, Italy and Spain.

This CDR3 comprises 16 residues. Germline V gives CDR1 SNHLY, CDR2 FYNNEI. Sequencing was performed with immunoSEQ multiplex PCR; in TCRdb, only in-frame clones are kept and a portion is missing. The sample carries under 80,000 clones, less than 80% recorded once. The clonotype comes from a human donor in a cohort sampled during active COVID-19. This chain joins TRBV2 and TRBJ2-3, with 11 bases matching TRBD2. Sequencing used peripheral blood. CDR3: CASSEDSGRAADTQYF. The CDR3 bases are TGTGCCAGCAGCGAAGATAGCGGGAGGGCCGCAGATACGCAGTATTTT.